This TCR beta chain emerged from a study of blood T cell repertoires in COVID-19 (dated by TCRdb to the early 2020s). Context from the whole study: Samples from collaborators originated in the United States, Italy and Spain and spanned both the acute and convalescent phases of COVID-19. The prospective study material was composed of cDNA or gDNA derived from T cells, B-cell-depleted T cells, or PBMCs. Subjects who had been exposed to COVID-19, were actively infected with it, or had recovered from it provided the deeply sampled blood TCRbeta repertoires that made up the dataset. The repertoires were released in a freely available public database meant as a resource for research on the immune response to SARS-CoV-2. The samples were drawn from two sources: the first 160 participants of the ongoing ImmuneRACE study, and 950 to 1,500 subjects contributed by 6 global collaborators. A de-identified subject ID, COVID-19 status, age in years and sex were almost always included in the sample metadata. Where available, HLA class I and class II types were taken from metadata supplied by the sample provider and were not determined by assay-based typing.

Taken from the germline V gene, the CDR1 and CDR2 loops are MGHRA and YSYEKL. The CDR3 measures 13 amino acids from cysteine to phenylalanine. CDR3 DNA only is kept here, 39 bases in frame from base 1. V loses 0 bases, J loses 6 bases, and the germline ends lie 6 bases apart. The paper as a whole reports these results and caveats: The amount of clinical and demographic metadata varied by source and participant and was provided uncurated.

The immunoSEQ Assay, a bias-controlled multiplex PCR, was used to amplify TCRbeta CDR3 regions from genomic DNA. Concerning the study's data processing: Within the assay, amplification of reference gene primers was used to estimate how many nucleated cells each sample contained. To quantify the absolute abundance of each unique TCRbeta CDR3 rearrangement, sequence reads were collapsed and filtered. Productive Simpson clonality was computed per sample as the square root of Simpson's diversity index over productive rearrangements. TCRdb provides this immuneACCESS table in a form limited to in-frame rearrangements. Some clones are lacking; in checked studies, under half of them reflect an unresolved V gene, and why the rest are absent is not known. V and J calls and clone size are given by that table; D and trimming were obtained from the DNA. Counted in this sample were about 170,000 clones; roughly four fifths of them appeared once. The ten largest clones add up to less than 3% of the sample.

Of note for this clone: The specificity of this receptor is unknown. No much larger clonotype is one base removed from it; base qualities were not supplied.

At one collaborating source in Seattle, patients were enrolled during active infection and were followed longitudinally through the course of disease. Whole blood was collected in K2EDTA tubes by collaborating institutions according to the institutions' own protocols. For TCRbeta analysis, collaborators shipped samples in one of three forms: frozen whole blood, isolated PBMCs, or DNA extracted from either of those sample types. The chain employs TRBV4-1 and TRBJ1-5; the best D guess is TRBD1, with 6 bases matching. The TCR originated in a woman older than 75 with COVID-19, enrolled during active disease. Sample: peripheral blood. CDR3 loop: CASSQDRGQPQHF. The nucleotide sequence reads TGCGCCAGCAGCCAAGACAGGGGTCAGCCCCAGCATTTT.